The entry below gives a single TCR beta chain sequence along with its context. What it recognizes is unknown. The data derive from a study of OX40 agonist ivuxolimab in advanced cancers. Produced via immunoSEQ multiplex PCR; TCRdb's table is partial and in-frame only. Among about 73,000 clones listed, about 88% were seen once. Trimming left V 5 bases short and J 3 bases short, with 16 bases between. CDR1 SGHTA and CDR2 FQGNSA come from the germline V gene. The CDR3 is 15 amino acids. Study-level findings and limits: CD8+ T cells averaged more expanded clones than CD4+. With doses of 0.1 to 3.0 mg/kg, CD4+ and CD8+ blood T cells had undergone clonal expansion by week 6.

The receptor was isolated from an adult with an advanced solid tumor such as melanoma, head and neck, liver or kidney cancer. Source: CD4+ or CD8+ T cells sorted from blood, taken in a trial of the OX40 agonist ivuxolimab. The chain carries TRBV7-2 and TRBJ1-1; D remains ambiguous. The CDR3 region has the DNA TGTGCCAGCAGCCTGGCCGCCCTGGGGTACACTGAAGCTTTCTTT. It codes for CASSLAALGYTEAFF.